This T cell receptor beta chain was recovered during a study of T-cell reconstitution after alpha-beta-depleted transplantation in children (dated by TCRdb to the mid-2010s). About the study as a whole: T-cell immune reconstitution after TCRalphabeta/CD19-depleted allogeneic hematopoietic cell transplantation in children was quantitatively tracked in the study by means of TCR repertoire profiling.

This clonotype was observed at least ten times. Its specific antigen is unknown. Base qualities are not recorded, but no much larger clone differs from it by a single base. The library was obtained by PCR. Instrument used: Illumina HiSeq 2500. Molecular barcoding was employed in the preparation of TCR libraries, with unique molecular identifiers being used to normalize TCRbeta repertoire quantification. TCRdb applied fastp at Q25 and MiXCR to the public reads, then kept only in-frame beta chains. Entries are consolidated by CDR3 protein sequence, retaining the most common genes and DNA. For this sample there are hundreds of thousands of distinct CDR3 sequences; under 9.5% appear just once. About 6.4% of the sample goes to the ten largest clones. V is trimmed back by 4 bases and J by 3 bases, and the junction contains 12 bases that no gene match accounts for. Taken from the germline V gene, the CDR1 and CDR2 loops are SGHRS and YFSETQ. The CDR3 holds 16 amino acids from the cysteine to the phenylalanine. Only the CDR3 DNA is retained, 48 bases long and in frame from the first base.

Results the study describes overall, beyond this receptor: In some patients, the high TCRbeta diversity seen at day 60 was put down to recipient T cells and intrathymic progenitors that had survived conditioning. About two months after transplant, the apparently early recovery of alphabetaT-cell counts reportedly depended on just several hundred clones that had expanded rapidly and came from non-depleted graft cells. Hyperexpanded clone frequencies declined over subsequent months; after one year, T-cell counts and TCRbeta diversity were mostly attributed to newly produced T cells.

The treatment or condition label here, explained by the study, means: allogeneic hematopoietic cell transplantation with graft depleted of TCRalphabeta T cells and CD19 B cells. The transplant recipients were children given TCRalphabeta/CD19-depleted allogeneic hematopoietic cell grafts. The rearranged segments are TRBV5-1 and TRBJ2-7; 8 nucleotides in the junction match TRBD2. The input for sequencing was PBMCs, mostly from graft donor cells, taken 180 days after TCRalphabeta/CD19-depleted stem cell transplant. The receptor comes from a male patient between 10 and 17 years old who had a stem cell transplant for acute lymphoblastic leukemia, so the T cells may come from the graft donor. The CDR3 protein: CASSRPTGLEIYEQYF. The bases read TGCGCCAGCAGCCGCCCGACGGGACTAGAGATCTACGAGCAGTACTTC.